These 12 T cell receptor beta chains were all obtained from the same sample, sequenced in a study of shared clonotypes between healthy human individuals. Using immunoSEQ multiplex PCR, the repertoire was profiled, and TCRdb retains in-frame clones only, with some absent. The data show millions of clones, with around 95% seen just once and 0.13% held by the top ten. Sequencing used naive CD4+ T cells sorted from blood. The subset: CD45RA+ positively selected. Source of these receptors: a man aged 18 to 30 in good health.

The CDR3 loop reads CASSKTGPGSYEQYF. CDR3 DNA sequence: TGTGCCAGCAGCAAAACAGGACCTGGGTCCTACGAGCAGTACTTC. The V gene is TRBV25-1, the J gene TRBJ2-7; a weak D match, TRBD1 (5 bases). Looked up from germline, CDR1 is MGHDK and CDR2 is SYGVNS. The length of the CDR3 is 15 residues. Trimming removed 6 bases at V and 1 base at J, with 16 bases between.

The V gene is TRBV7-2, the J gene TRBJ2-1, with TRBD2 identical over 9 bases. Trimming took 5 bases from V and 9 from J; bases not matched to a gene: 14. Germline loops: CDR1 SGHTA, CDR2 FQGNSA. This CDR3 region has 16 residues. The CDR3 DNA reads TGTGCCAGCAGCCACATAGCGGGAGTGGGGGCAGGTGAGCAGTTCTTC. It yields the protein CASSHIAGVGAGEQFF.

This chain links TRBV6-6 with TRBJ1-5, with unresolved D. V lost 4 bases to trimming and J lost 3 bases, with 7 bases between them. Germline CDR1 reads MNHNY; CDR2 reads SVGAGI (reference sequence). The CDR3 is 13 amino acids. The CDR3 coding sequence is TGTGCCAGCAGTTGGGTCCCCAATCAGCCCCAGCATTTT. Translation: CASSWVPNQPQHF.

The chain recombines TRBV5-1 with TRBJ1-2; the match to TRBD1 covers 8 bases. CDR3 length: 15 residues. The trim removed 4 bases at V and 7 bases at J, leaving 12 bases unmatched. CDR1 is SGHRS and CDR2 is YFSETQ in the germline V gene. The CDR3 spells CASSRDWGTGSGYTF. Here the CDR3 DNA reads TGCGCCAGCAGCCGGGACTGGGGGACAGGAAGTGGCTACACCTTC. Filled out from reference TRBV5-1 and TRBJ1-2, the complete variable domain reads KAGVTQTPRYLIKTRGQQVTLSCSPISGHRSVSWYQQTPGQGLQFLFEYFSETQRNKGNFPGRFSGRQFSNSRSEMNVSTLELGDSALYLCASSRDWGTGSGYTFGSGTRLTVV.

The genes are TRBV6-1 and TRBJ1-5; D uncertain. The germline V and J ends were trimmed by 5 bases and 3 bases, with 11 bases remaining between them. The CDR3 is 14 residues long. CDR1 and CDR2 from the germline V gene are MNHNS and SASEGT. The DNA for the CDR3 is TGTGCCAGCAGTTGGAGTGGGGACAATCAGCCCCAGCATTTT. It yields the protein CASSWSGDNQPQHF.

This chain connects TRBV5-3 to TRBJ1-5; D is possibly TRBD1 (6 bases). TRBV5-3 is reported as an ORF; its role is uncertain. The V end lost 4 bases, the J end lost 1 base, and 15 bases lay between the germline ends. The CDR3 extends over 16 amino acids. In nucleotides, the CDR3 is TGTGCCAGAAGCCTACAGGGAATATGGAGCAATCAGCCCCAGCATTTT. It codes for CARSLQGIWSNQPQHF.

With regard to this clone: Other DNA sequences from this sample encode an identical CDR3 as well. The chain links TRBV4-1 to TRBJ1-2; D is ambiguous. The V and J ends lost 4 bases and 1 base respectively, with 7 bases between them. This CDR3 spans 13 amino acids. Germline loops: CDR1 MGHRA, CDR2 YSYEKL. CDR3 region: CASSPPGNYGYTF. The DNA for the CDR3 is TGCGCCAGCAGCCCACCGGGTAACTATGGCTACACCTTC.

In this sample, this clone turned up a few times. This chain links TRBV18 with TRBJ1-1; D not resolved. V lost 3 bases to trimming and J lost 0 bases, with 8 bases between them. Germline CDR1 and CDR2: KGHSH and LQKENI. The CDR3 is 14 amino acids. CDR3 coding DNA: TGTGCCAGCTCACCCCCCCTTTTGAACACTGAAGCTTTCTTT. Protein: CASSPPLLNTEAFF.

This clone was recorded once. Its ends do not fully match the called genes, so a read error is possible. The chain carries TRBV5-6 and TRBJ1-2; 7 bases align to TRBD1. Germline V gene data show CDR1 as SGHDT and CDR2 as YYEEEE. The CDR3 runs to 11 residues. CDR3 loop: CASSLPGQKAF. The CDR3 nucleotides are TGTGCCAGCAGCTTGCCGGGACAGAAAGCCTTC.

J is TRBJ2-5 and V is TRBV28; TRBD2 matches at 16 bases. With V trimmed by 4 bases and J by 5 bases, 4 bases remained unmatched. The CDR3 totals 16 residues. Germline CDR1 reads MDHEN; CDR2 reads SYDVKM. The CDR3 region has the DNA TGTGCCAGCAGTTCCCCGGGACTAGCGGGGGGGGAGACCCAGTACTTC. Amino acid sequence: CASSSPGLAGGETQYF. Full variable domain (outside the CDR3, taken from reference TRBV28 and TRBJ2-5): DVKVTQSSRYLVKRTGEKVFLECVQDMDHENMFWYRQDPGLGLRLIYFSYDVKMKEKGDIPEGYSVSREKKERFSLILESASTNQTSMYLCASSSPGLAGGETQYFGPGTRLLVL.

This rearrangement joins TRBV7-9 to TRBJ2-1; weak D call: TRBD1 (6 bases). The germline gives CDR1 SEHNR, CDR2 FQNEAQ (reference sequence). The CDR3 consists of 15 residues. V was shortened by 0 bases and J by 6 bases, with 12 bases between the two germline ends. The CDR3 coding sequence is TGTGCCAGCAGCTTAGCAGACAGGAGACGCAATGAGCAGTTCTTC. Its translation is CASSLADRRRNEQFF.

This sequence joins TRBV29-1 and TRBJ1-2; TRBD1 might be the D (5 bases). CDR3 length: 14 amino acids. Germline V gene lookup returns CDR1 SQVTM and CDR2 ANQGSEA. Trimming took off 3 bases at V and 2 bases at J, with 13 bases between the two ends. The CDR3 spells CSVEGVSLNYGYTF. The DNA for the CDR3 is TGCAGCGTTGAGGGGGTCAGCCTAAACTATGGCTACACCTTC.